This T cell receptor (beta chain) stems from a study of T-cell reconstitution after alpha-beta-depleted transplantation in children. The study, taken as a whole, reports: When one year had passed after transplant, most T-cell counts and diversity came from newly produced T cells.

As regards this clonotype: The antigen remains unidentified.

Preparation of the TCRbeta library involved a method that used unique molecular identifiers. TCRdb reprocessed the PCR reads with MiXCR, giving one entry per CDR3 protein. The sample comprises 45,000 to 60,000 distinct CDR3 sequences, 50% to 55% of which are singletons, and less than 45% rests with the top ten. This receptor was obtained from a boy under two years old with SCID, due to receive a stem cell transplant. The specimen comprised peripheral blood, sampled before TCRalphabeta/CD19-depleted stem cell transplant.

CDR3 in amino acids: CASSVGSGGETQYF. CDR3 in DNA: TGTGCCAGCAGCGTAGGTTCGGGGGGGGAGACCCAGTACTTC. The chain combines TRBV9 with TRBJ2-5; 8 nucleotides match TRBD2. Germline V gives CDR1 SGDLS, CDR2 YYNGEE. There are 14 residues in the CDR3. J was trimmed by 5 bases and V by 0 bases; bases with no gene match: 3. Looking up the rest from reference TRBV9 and TRBJ2-5 gives the full variable domain: DSGVTQTPKHLITATGQRVTLRCSPRSGDLSVYWYQQSLDQGLQFLIQYYNGEERAKGNILERFSAQQFPDLHSELNLSSLELGDSALYFCASSVGSGGETQYFGPGTRLLVL.